Only a few counts were recorded for the clone carrying this T cell receptor (beta chain). Its antigen is currently unknown. These data come from a study of naive and memory T cell subsets. The study, taken as a whole, reports: Diversity fell and Gini index rose from naive through CM, EM, EMRA. Naive repertoires, especially CD8, held a few larger clonotypes, possibly memory cells re-expressing CD45RA.

CD8 T cells were positively selected from what remained after CD4 positive selection. Cells stained for CD3, CD4, CD8, CD45RA, CD27 and viability were sorted into four CD45RA/CD27 subsets. The length of the CDR3 is 11 residues. CDR1 and CDR2 (germline): DFQATT, SNEGSKA (reference sequence). Trimming pared 6 bases from V and 6 bases from J, leaving 12 bases between. Two oligonucleotides, mixed equimolar, formed the beta constant-region primer covering TRBC1 and TRBC2. The ligated cDNA underwent four PCR rounds using SP2 and nested alpha and beta constant-region primers. TCRdb fed the UMI-ligation and nested PCR reads into MiXCR, producing one record per CDR3 protein. The profile covers roughly 99,000 distinct CDR3 sequences, with 11% appearing a single time and just over 0.13% taken by the ten largest.

The sequenced sample was naive CD4+ T cells from blood. The chain recombines TRBV20-1 with TRBJ2-7; D remains ambiguous. The receptor comes from a human donor in good health. CDR3 sequence (DNA): TGCAGTGCAAACTACTACCCCGAGCAGTACTTC. Its translation: CSANYYPEQYF.